The 26 T cell receptor beta chains below were found in one sample sequenced in a study of cytomegalovirus exposure and HLA in healthy donors. It was with 60 Vbeta and 13 Jbeta primers that the PCR ran. Only in-frame clones appear in the TCRdb table, and some are missing; sequencing was by immunoSEQ multiplex PCR. This sample yields some 110,000 clones, of which 79% are seen a single time; over 3.5% belongs to the top ten. Sequencing used PBMCs. These receptor sequences come from a man in his thirties or forties in good health and CMV-seropositive.

The chain joins TRBV6-1 to TRBJ2-1; 9 bases agree with TRBD2. The CDR3 is made up of 15 amino acids. V lost 6 bases and J lost 4; bases outside the gene matches: 7. Germline V gene data show CDR1 as MNHNS and CDR2 as SASEGT. The CDR3 reads CASRHSGGGYNEQFF. The CDR3 DNA reads as TGTGCCAGCAGACATAGCGGGGGAGGGTACAATGAGCAGTTCTTC.

The chain employs TRBV29-1 and TRBJ2-1; 8 bases are shared with TRBD2. CDR1 is SQVTM, CDR2 ANQGSEA, per germline. V shed 1 base and J 3 bases; nucleotides not matched to a gene: 5. The CDR3 extends over 15 amino acids. In DNA form, the CDR3 reads TGCAGCGTTGAAGGGGCCAGCGGGAGCTACAATGAGCAGTTCTTC. It yields the protein CSVEGASGSYNEQFF.

This chain joins TRBV30 and TRBJ1-6, with a possible D match to TRBD1 (5 bases). There are 12 residues in the CDR3. CDR1 GTSNPN and CDR2 SVGIG come from the germline V gene (reference sequence). Between the trimmed V and J ends, which lost 6 bases and 9 bases, there was a span of 12 bases. The CDR3 nucleotides are TGTGCCTGCGGGTCCGGGGGTTCACCCCTCCACTTT. Encoded protein: CACGSGGSPLHF.

The V and J genes are TRBV7-8 and TRBJ2-2; D may be TRBD2 (5 bases). Trimming took 1 base from V and 3 from J, leaving 9 bases between them. Germline CDR1 is SGHVS and CDR2 is FQNEAQ. The CDR3 spans 15 residues. The CDR3 DNA reads TGTGCCAGCAGCTTAGTCCCGAGGGACACCGGGGAGCTGTTTTTT. This gives the protein CASSLVPRDTGELFF.

The chain couples TRBV28 to TRBJ2-2, with TRBD1 matching 8 bases. CDR1 and CDR2 from the germline V gene are MDHEN and SYDVKM. Losses at the gene ends were 8 bases for V and 5 bases for J; bases not matched to a gene: 13. The CDR3 loop spans 16 amino acids. CDR3 region: CASLYGTGTMTGELFF. The CDR3 nucleotides read TGTGCCAGCCTTTACGGGACAGGTACTATGACCGGGGAGCTGTTTTTT.

The gene calls are TRBV5-1 and TRBJ1-5; 10 bases line up with TRBD1. The CDR3 runs 16 residues. With 4 bases clipped from V and 1 base from J, the junction kept 5 bases outside the gene matches. In germline, CDR1 is SGHRS, CDR2 YFSETQ. The CDR3 DNA reads as TGCGCCAGCAGCCCCGGACAGGGGGGAAGCAATCAGCCCCAGCATTTT. Its translation is CASSPGQGGSNQPQHF.

The rearrangement links TRBV14 to TRBJ1-2; D unclear. Per the germline V gene, CDR1 is SGHDN and CDR2 is FVKESK. The CDR3 is made up of 13 amino acids. Trimming cost V 1 base and J 8 bases, with 11 bases left between them. Here the CDR3 DNA reads TGTGCCAGCAGCCAAGGTTTTAGTTTCGGCTACACCTTC. It encodes CASSQGFSFGYTF.

In this sample, this clone turned up a few times. This chain uses TRBV7-8 with TRBJ2-3; possible D gene TRBD2, 5 bases. Germline V gene data show CDR1 as SGHVS and CDR2 as FQNEAQ. This CDR3 comprises 12 residues. V lost 5 bases and J 8 bases, leaving 11 bases between the germline ends. The CDR3 loop reads CASSVPRATQYF. CDR3 nucleotides: TGTGCCAGCAGCGTCCCGAGGGCTACGCAGTATTTT.

This rearrangement joins TRBV5-1 to TRBJ2-5; possible D gene TRBD2, 6 bases. In germline, CDR1 is SGHRS, CDR2 YFSETQ. This CDR3 has 17 amino acids. Trimming took off 0 bases at V and 0 bases at J, with 15 bases between the two ends. Here the CDR3 reads CASSLGTGGWDQETQYF. CDR3 DNA: TGCGCCAGCAGCTTGGGCACCGGGGGATGGGACCAAGAGACCCAGTACTTC.

This clone was seen a single time. This chain uses TRBV4-1 with TRBJ2-1, with 15 bases that match TRBD2. The CDR3 is 17 amino acids. Germline V gene lookup returns CDR1 MGHRA and CDR2 YSYEKL. The ends lost 1 base at V and 8 bases at J; junction bases unmatched: 6. The CDR3 protein is CASSQGPGTSGRHEQFF. The DNA for the CDR3 is TGCGCCAGCAGCCAAGGGCCCGGGACTAGCGGGAGGCATGAGCAGTTCTTC.

This sequence joins TRBV4-3 and TRBJ2-7, with a weak D call TRBD2 (6 bases). Trimming removed 0 bases at V and 6 bases at J, with 12 bases between. CDR1 is LGHNA, CDR2 YSLEER, per germline. This CDR3 is 14 amino acids long. CDR3 bases: TGCGCCAGCAGCCAAGAGACTAGATGGGGCGAGCAGTACTTC. Its translation is CASSQETRWGEQYF.

This clone was found a few times. The genes are TRBV7-6 and TRBJ2-2, with D perhaps TRBD1 (5 bases). The V gene's germline CDR1 is SGHVS and CDR2 FNYEAQ. The CDR3 extends over 15 amino acids. V was shortened by 5 bases and J by 4 bases, with 14 bases between the two germline ends. The CDR3: CASSPQGLGTGELFF. CDR3 sequence (DNA): TGTGCCAGCAGCCCCCAGGGATTGGGCACCGGGGAGCTGTTTTTT.

This clone is a singleton in its sample. The chain joins TRBV7-2 to TRBJ1-1; maybe TRBD1 (5 bases). The CDR3 contains 12 residues. V gave up 2 bases and J gave up 8 bases, with 9 bases separating them. CDR1 and CDR2 from the germline V gene are SGHTA and FQGNSA. In DNA form, the CDR3 reads TGTGCCAGCAGCTTACAGGGTTCCGAAGCTTTCTTT. Residues: CASSLQGSEAFF. Together with reference TRBV7-2 and TRBJ1-1, the CDR3 gives the full variable domain: GAGVSQSPSNKVTEKGKDVELRCDPISGHTALYWYRQSLGQGLEFLIYFQGNSAPDKSGLPSDRFSAERTGGSVSTLTIQRTQQEDSAVYLCASSLQGSEAFFGQGTRLTVV.

The gene calls are TRBV30 and TRBJ2-7, with 14 bases matching TRBD2. Germline CDR1 is GTSNPN and CDR2 is SVGIG (reference sequence). The CDR3 sequence is 14 residues long. The V segment lost 3 bases and the J segment 4 bases; nucleotides outside the gene matches: 2. In DNA form, the CDR3 reads TGTGCCTGGAGCGGACTAGCGGGAGGTTACGAGCAGTACTTC. Protein: CAWSGLAGGYEQYF.

This clone came up once. This chain connects TRBV27 to TRBJ1-1; tentative D call: TRBD1 (6 bases). Trimming shortened V by 3 bases and J by 5 bases, and 13 bases separated the two germline ends. The germline V gene encodes CDR1 MNHEY and CDR2 SMNVEV (reference sequence). This CDR3 has 14 residues. CDR3: CASSFGGLLTEAFF. The CDR3, as DNA: TGTGCCAGCAGTTTCGGGGGGCTCTTAACTGAAGCTTTCTTT.

The V gene is TRBV4-2, the J gene TRBJ1-4, with a possible D match to TRBD1 (5 bases). CDR1 and CDR2 from the germline V gene are LGHNA and YNFKEQ. This CDR3 has 14 residues. Trimming removed 1 base at V and 8 bases at J, with 11 bases between. CDR3 residues: CASSQGPGREKLFF. The CDR3 DNA reads as TGTGCCAGCAGCCAAGGACCAGGGAGGGAAAAACTGTTTTTT.

This chain uses TRBV7-8 with TRBJ1-1; D call uncertain. Germline V gives CDR1 SGHVS, CDR2 FQNEAQ. The CDR3 sequence is 13 residues long. Trimming removed 0 bases at V and 5 bases at J, with 7 bases between. The CDR3 DNA reads as TGTGCCAGCAGCTTAGCCCAAGCAACTGAAGCTTTCTTT. This gives the protein CASSLAQATEAFF.

CDR3 amino acids: CASSKHLELGGGNTIYF. The CDR3 DNA reads as TGTGCCAGCAGCAAACATCTGGAGTTAGGGGGAGGAAACACCATATATTTT. The chain carries TRBV9 and TRBJ1-3, with a tentative D call TRBD1 (6 bases). The germline V gene encodes CDR1 SGDLS and CDR2 YYNGEE. CDR3 length: 17 residues. Trimming cost V 4 bases and J 4 bases, with 21 bases left between them.

This clone was seen a few times. V and J are TRBV20-1 and TRBJ2-1; no definite D call. The CDR3 extends over 11 amino acids. Germline assignment: CDR1 DFQATT and CDR2 SNEGSKA (reference sequence). The ends were cut back, 3 bases at V and 9 bases at J, with 9 bases in the middle. The CDR3 protein is CSASEVSEQFF. CDR3 DNA: TGCAGTGCTAGCGAAGTTAGTGAGCAGTTCTTC.

The chain couples TRBV6-1 to TRBJ2-2, with D tentatively TRBD2 (6 bases). The CDR3 extends over 15 amino acids. With 1 base removed from V and 7 bases from J, the gap between germline ends came to 13 bases. Germline V gene data show CDR1 as MNHNS and CDR2 as SASEGT. CDR3 DNA sequence: TGTGCCAGCAGTGAAGGGTATTGGAGGGTCGGGGAGCTGTTTTTT. The encoded protein is CASSEGYWRVGELFF.

This clone was seen a handful of times. V and J are TRBV4-3 and TRBJ1-2; tentatively, D is TRBD1 (6 bases). The V end lost 4 bases, the J end lost 4 bases, and 10 bases lay between the germline ends. CDR1 is LGHNA and CDR2 is YSLEER in the germline V gene. The CDR3 loop spans 13 amino acids. DNA for the CDR3: TGCGCCAGCAGCCGAGGACAGTTCTATGGCTACACCTTC. Amino acid sequence: CASSRGQFYGYTF.

This chain uses TRBV6-1 with TRBJ2-5; no clear D. Matching the DNA end better, TRBJ2-7 makes the J call doubtful. Germline-derived CDR1 and CDR2 are MNHNS and SASEGT. The CDR3 loop spans 11 amino acids. CDR3 coding DNA: TGTGCCAGCAGTGAAAGCTACGAGCAGTACTTC. Protein product: CASSESYEQYF.

Comments on this clone: Germline and junction disagree at one end, which may indicate a read error. The J gene is TRBJ2-4, the V gene TRBV27; 8 positions match TRBD1. The CDR3 extends over 15 amino acids. Germline-derived CDR1 and CDR2 are MNHEY and SMNVEV (reference sequence). Here the CDR3 DNA reads TGTGCCAGCAGTTTACAGGGGGCGGGAATTAACAGTCAGTACTTC. Its protein product is CASSLQGAGINSQYF.

The V call is TRBV25-1, the J call TRBJ2-7; 8 bases fit TRBD2. CDR1 MGHDK and CDR2 SYGVNS come from the germline V gene. V dropped 8 bases and J dropped 2; count of bases not matched to a gene: 8. This CDR3 is built from 14 residues. The CDR3 spells CASYSSGPTYEQYF. CDR3 DNA sequence: TGTGCCAGCTACTCTAGCGGGCCTACCTACGAGCAGTACTTC.

J is TRBJ2-5 and V is TRBV5-5; tentatively, D is TRBD1 (6 bases). Judging by the DNA end, TRBJ2-7 fits better; the J call may be wrong. Germline assignment: CDR1 SGHKS and CDR2 YYEKEE (reference sequence). The CDR3 loop spans 16 amino acids. CDR3 sequence: CASSWDQQGGSYEQYF. As DNA, the CDR3 is TGTGCCAGCAGCTGGGACCAACAGGGCGGTTCTTACGAGCAGTACTTC.

This clone came up once. V usage is TRBV5-1 and J usage is TRBJ2-7; 8 nucleotides agree with TRBD2. V lost 4 bases, J lost 2 bases, and 5 bases stayed unmatched. CDR3 length: 14 amino acids. The V gene's germline CDR1 is SGHRS and CDR2 YFSETQ. The chain's CDR3 is CASSLVAGTYEQYF. CDR3 DNA sequence: TGCGCCAGCAGCCTGGTAGCGGGGACCTACGAGCAGTACTTC.